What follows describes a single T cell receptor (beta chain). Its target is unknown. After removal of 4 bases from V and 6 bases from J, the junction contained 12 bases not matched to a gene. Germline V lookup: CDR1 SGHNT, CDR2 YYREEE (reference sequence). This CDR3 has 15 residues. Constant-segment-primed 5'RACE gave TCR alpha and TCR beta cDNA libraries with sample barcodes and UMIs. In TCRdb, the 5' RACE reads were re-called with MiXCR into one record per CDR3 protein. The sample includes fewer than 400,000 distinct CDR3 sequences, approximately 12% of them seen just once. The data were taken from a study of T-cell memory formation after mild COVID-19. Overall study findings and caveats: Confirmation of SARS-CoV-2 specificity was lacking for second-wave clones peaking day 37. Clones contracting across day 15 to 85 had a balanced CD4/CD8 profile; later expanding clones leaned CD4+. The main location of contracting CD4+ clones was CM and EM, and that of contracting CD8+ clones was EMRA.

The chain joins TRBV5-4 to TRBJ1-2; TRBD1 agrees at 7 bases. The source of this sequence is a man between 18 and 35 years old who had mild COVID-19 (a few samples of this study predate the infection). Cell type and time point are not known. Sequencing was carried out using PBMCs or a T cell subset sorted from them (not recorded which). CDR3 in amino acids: CASSTRTGDFNGYTF. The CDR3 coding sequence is TGTGCCAGCAGCACCAGGACAGGCGATTTTAATGGCTACACCTTC.